What follows are 4 T cell receptor beta chains derived from one specimen sequenced in a study of cytomegalovirus exposure and HLA in healthy donors (dated 2017 in TCRdb). Receptor amplification or capture employed the immunoSEQ multiplex PCR assay. The multiplex PCR relied on a mix of 60 forward primers for TCR Vbeta segments and 13 reverse primers for TCR Jbeta segments. The table was pulled from immuneACCESS by TCRdb, which kept in-frame rearrangements only. Such tables lose some clones; where checked, under half of the loss comes from unresolved V genes, and the rest has no known cause. Counted in this sample were over 150,000 clones; roughly four fifths of them appeared once. Around 1.6% of the sample belongs to the ten largest clones. Sequencing used PBMCs. The receptors originated from a man in his fifties in good health and CMV-seronegative.

This chain uses TRBV7-2 with TRBJ2-5; perhaps TRBD2 as D (7 bases). The germline V and J ends were trimmed by 3 bases and 5 bases, with 16 bases remaining between them. The germline V gene has CDR1 SGHTA and CDR2 FQGNSA. This CDR3 has 15 residues. The CDR3 sequence: CASSFRGGGRETQYF. CDR3 sequence (DNA): TGTGCCAGCAGCTTTAGAGGGGGGGGCCGTGAGACCCAGTACTTC.

The chain uses TRBV7-2 and TRBJ2-3, with TRBD2 matching 8 bases. The germline gives CDR1 SGHTA, CDR2 FQGNSA. V lost 1 base, J lost 6 bases, and 3 bases stayed unmatched. This CDR3 is built from 14 residues. The CDR3 sequence is CASSLDGGRDTQYF. In DNA form, the CDR3 reads TGTGCCAGCAGCTTAGACGGCGGGAGGGATACGCAGTATTTT. Drawing the rest from reference TRBV7-2 and TRBJ2-3, the complete variable domain is GAGVSQSPSNKVTEKGKDVELRCDPISGHTALYWYRQSLGQGLEFLIYFQGNSAPDKSGLPSDRFSAERTGGSVSTLTIQRTQQEDSAVYLCASSLDGGRDTQYFGPGTRLTVL.

The chain couples TRBV5-6 to TRBJ2-6, with 7 bases that match TRBD1. This CDR3 contains 18 residues. Germline-derived CDR1 and CDR2 are SGHDT and YYEEEE. V shed 3 bases, J shed 0 bases, and the junction held 9 bases outside the gene matches. Here the CDR3 reads CASSSWTGFLSGANVLTF. CDR3 nucleotides: TGTGCCAGCAGCTCCTGGACAGGATTCCTCTCTGGGGCCAACGTCCTGACTTTC.

The table lists this clone with a few counts. This chain links TRBV5-1 with TRBJ2-7; D might be TRBD2 (6 bases). The CDR3 consists of 16 residues. In germline, CDR1 is SGHRS, CDR2 YFSETQ. V shed 0 bases and J shed 0 bases, with 13 bases lying between them. The CDR3 bases are TGCGCCAGCAGCTTGGAAGGGGACTTTTTCTCCTACGAGCAGTACTTC. Amino acid sequence: CASSLEGDFFSYEQYF.